This T cell receptor (beta chain) was recovered during a study of blood T cells in healthy people across ages. The germline gives CDR1 KGHDR, CDR2 SFDVKD. Unmatched junction bases numbered 8, after V lost 6 bases and J lost 3 bases. This CDR3 has 16 amino acids. Using a J-beta primer mix together with a sample-barcoded 5' primer, a second PCR was run for about 6 to 11 cycles. TCRdb called the 5' RACE reads again in MiXCR, with one record for every CDR3 protein. The repertoire holds some 320,000 distinct CDR3 sequences, with about 25% as singletons. Study outcomes and limitations: Among T cells, TCR beta diversity per million cells dropped roughly linearly as age rose.

Details on this clonotype: The antigen remains undetermined.

This chain links TRBV24-1 with TRBJ2-1; 9 bases are shared with TRBD1. The sequence was obtained from a woman between 65 and 79 years old in good health. Sequencing input: blood. CDR3: CATSTTGTGSYNEQFF. CDR3 coding DNA: TGTGCCACCAGTACCACCGGGACAGGGAGCTACAATGAGCAGTTCTTC.